Below, 21 T cell receptor beta chains from the same sample are listed, as sequenced in a study of shared clonotypes between healthy human individuals. TCRdb's table, derived via immunoSEQ multiplex PCR, lists solely in-frame clones and lacks some. This table holds 400,000 to 600,000 clones, around 79% found once. The sample was PBMCs. The receptors originated from a woman in her thirties or forties in good health. Some clones in this sample may be carry-over from other donors' samples.

The chain joins TRBV28 to TRBJ2-5; D is undetermined. TRBJ2-7 matches the DNA end more closely, so the J call is doubtful. Germline CDR1 is MDHEN and CDR2 is SYDVKM. The CDR3 contains 10 residues. The CDR3 DNA follows: TGTGCCAGCAGTTTTCACGAGCAGTACTTC. This codes for CASSFHEQYF.

The chain is built from TRBV6-1 and TRBJ2-3, with unresolved D. Germline values: CDR1 MNHNS, CDR2 SASEGT. V dropped 3 bases and J dropped 4 bases, with 8 bases sitting between them. The CDR3 runs to 13 residues. The CDR3 here is CASSDPGSDTQYF. CDR3 coding DNA: TGTGCCAGCAGTGACCCAGGATCAGATACGCAGTATTTT.

The V call is TRBV5-1, the J call TRBJ1-1; 11 nucleotides align to TRBD1. The J segment lost 4 bases and the V segment lost 3 bases, leaving 2 bases of the junction unmatched. Per germline, CDR1 SGHRS and CDR2 YFSETQ. CDR3 length equals 14 residues. This chain's CDR3 is CASSWGTGGTEAFF. The CDR3 nucleotides are TGCGCCAGCAGCTGGGGGACAGGGGGCACTGAAGCTTTCTTT.

The chain is built from TRBV5-1 and TRBJ2-5; D gene uncertain. There are 16 residues in the CDR3. CDR1 is SGHRS and CDR2 is YFSETQ in the germline V gene. V was shortened by 4 bases and J by 5 bases, with 21 bases between the two germline ends. CDR3 amino acids: CASSPVTTRVGETQYF. The DNA of the CDR3 is TGCGCCAGCAGCCCCGTGACAACCCGGGTTGGGGAGACCCAGTACTTC.

The chain couples TRBV18 to TRBJ1-4, with a possible D match to TRBD1 (5 bases). The CDR3 runs 15 residues. Germline V gene data show CDR1 as KGHSH and CDR2 as LQKENI. With 1 base removed from V and 3 bases from J, the gap between germline ends came to 9 bases. The CDR3 coding sequence is TGTGCCAGCTCACCACTTCCAGGGTCTAATGAAAAACTGTTTTTT. Protein: CASSPLPGSNEKLFF.

The chain is built from TRBV30 and TRBJ2-1; a possible D gene is TRBD1 (7 bases). CDR1 is GTSNPN, CDR2 SVGIG, per germline (reference sequence). The ends were cut back, 0 bases at V and 9 bases at J, with 18 bases in the middle. This CDR3 has 15 residues. CDR3 sequence (DNA): TGTGCCTGGAGTGTAACCAGGGGGGTCGGCGGTGAGCAGTTCTTC. As protein: CAWSVTRGVGGEQFF.

Here the CDR3 DNA reads TGTGCCAGCAGTTTAACGACAGGGGGCGCTGGACAGCCCCAGCATTTT. Translation gives CASSLTTGGAGQPQHF. The V gene is TRBV27, the J gene TRBJ1-5; 10 nucleotides agree with TRBD1. The J segment lost 7 bases and the V segment lost 2 bases, leaving 8 bases of the junction unmatched. This CDR3 is 16 amino acids long. Germline CDR1 is MNHEY and CDR2 is SMNVEV (reference sequence).

The gene calls are TRBV2 and TRBJ2-5, with 8 bases identical to TRBD1. The last part of the DNA fits TRBJ2-7 better; the J call may be wrong. The CDR3 loop spans 13 amino acids. Per the germline V gene, CDR1 is SNHLY and CDR2 is FYNNEI. The CDR3 spells CASSRDRTGEQYF. The CDR3 nucleotides are TGTGCCAGCTCCCGGGACAGGACTGGCGAGCAGTACTTC.

The chain carries TRBV13 and TRBJ1-1; perhaps TRBD1 as D (6 bases). V lost 5 bases to trimming and J lost 4 bases, with 14 bases between them. Germline V gene data show CDR1 as PRHDT and CDR2 as FYEKMQ (reference sequence). The CDR3 extends over 14 amino acids. The CDR3 DNA reads as TGTGCCAGCAGCCAGGGGTTGGTTGGCACTGAAGCTTTCTTT. This encodes CASSQGLVGTEAFF.

The chain recombines TRBV10-1 with TRBJ1-6, with 10 positions matching TRBD1. The CDR3 has 15 amino acids. The germline CDR1 and CDR2 sequences are WNHNN and SYGVQD (reference sequence). V shed 7 bases and J 5 bases; nucleotides not matched to a gene: 5. CDR3 protein: CASIGQGENNSPLHF. In nucleotides, the CDR3 is TGCGCCAGCATTGGACAGGGGGAGAATAATTCACCCCTCCACTTT.

This chain links TRBV9 with TRBJ1-2; 8 positions match TRBD1. This CDR3 comprises 15 residues. Germline lookup yields CDR1 SGDLS and CDR2 YYNGEE. V lost 2 bases, J lost 5 bases, and 8 bases stayed unmatched. In DNA, the CDR3 is TGTGCCAGCAGCGTCGGCGGGACAGGACTTTATGGCTACACCTTC. Translation gives CASSVGGTGLYGYTF. The full variable domain, its missing parts supplied by reference TRBV9 and TRBJ1-2, is DSGVTQTPKHLITATGQRVTLRCSPRSGDLSVYWYQQSLDQGLQFLIQYYNGEERAKGNILERFSAQQFPDLHSELNLSSLELGDSALYFCASSVGGTGLYGYTFGSGTRLTVV.

The V call is TRBV14, the J call TRBJ1-1; TRBD1 aligns across 10 bases. The CDR3 is 16 residues long. Germline trimming cut 1 base from V and 1 base from J; bases unmatched to any gene: 3. Germline V lookup: CDR1 SGHDN, CDR2 FVKESK. CDR3 coding DNA: TGTGCCAGCAGCCAAGTGGGACAGGGGAGGAACACTGAAGCTTTCTTT. Protein sequence: CASSQVGQGRNTEAFF.

The gene calls are TRBV5-5 and TRBJ2-7, with 11 bases fitting TRBD2. The germline gives CDR1 SGHKS, CDR2 YYEKEE (reference sequence). CDR3 length equals 16 residues. V was pared by 7 bases and J by 6 bases, with 15 bases of the junction left unmatched. The CDR3 is CASSGTSGGGSGEQYF. In nucleotides, the CDR3 is TGTGCCAGCTCCGGGACTAGCGGAGGAGGTTCGGGCGAGCAGTACTTC.

V usage is TRBV28 and J usage is TRBJ2-1; TRBD2 is a possible D gene (6 bases). The germline V and J ends were trimmed by 2 bases and 9 bases, with 23 bases remaining between them. The CDR3 loop spans 17 amino acids. Germline values: CDR1 MDHEN, CDR2 SYDVKM. The CDR3, as DNA: TGTGCCAGCAGTTTAGCCACAGGCGGGATGGAGGGGAGTGAGCAGTTCTTC. This translates into CASSLATGGMEGSEQFF.

The V and J genes are TRBV19 and TRBJ2-1, with D perhaps given as TRBD1 or TRBD2 (5 bases each). Deletions cut 6 bases from V and 4 bases from J, with 13 bases between. The CDR3 has 14 amino acids. Looked up from germline, CDR1 is LNHDA and CDR2 is SQIVND (reference sequence). The CDR3 spells CASSPGTNYNEQFF. The CDR3 nucleotides read TGTGCCAGTAGCCCCGGGACCAATTACAATGAGCAGTTCTTC.

This clone turned up a few times. The V call is TRBV29-1, the J call TRBJ1-1, with D unclear. The CDR3 is 13 amino acids. V was trimmed by 4 bases and J by 0 bases, leaving 9 bases between them. Germline assignment: CDR1 SQVTM and CDR2 ANQGSEA. The CDR3 sequence: CSVVPSMNTEAFF. The DNA of the CDR3 is TGCAGCGTTGTTCCCTCTATGAACACTGAAGCTTTCTTT.

The chain has TRBV2 and TRBJ2-3, with a tentative D call TRBD1 (6 bases). The CDR3 contains 15 residues. V dropped 3 bases and J dropped 0 bases, with 10 bases sitting between them. Germline V gene sequence: CDR1 SNHLY, CDR2 FYNNEI. The CDR3 DNA reads TGTGCCAGCAGTGATACAGGGCTTAGCACAGATACGCAGTATTTT. This translates into CASSDTGLSTDTQYF.

V gene TRBV18 combines with J gene TRBJ2-7; 10 bases line up with TRBD2. CDR1 is KGHSH, CDR2 LQKENI, per germline. This CDR3 spans 14 amino acids. The V segment lost 3 bases and the J segment 5 bases; nucleotides outside the gene matches: 4. The CDR3 DNA reads TGTGCCAGCTCACCCACACTAGCGGGAAACGAGCAGTACTTC. It translates to CASSPTLAGNEQYF.

The chain uses TRBV9 and TRBJ2-3; weak D call: TRBD2 (5 bases). V was shortened by 4 bases and J by 1 base, with 10 bases between the two germline ends. CDR3 length: 14 amino acids. Germline values: CDR1 SGDLS, CDR2 YYNGEE. This CDR3 reads CASSLAARTDTQYF. The DNA for the CDR3 is TGTGCCAGCAGCCTAGCAGCCCGCACAGATACGCAGTATTTT.

V and J are TRBV7-9 and TRBJ1-1; the D is unclear. This CDR3 is built from 13 residues. V was trimmed by 3 bases and J by 2 bases, leaving 7 bases between them. Germline-derived CDR1 and CDR2 are SEHNR and FQNEAQ (reference sequence). The CDR3 spells CASSFSANTEAFF. The CDR3 region has the DNA TGTGCCAGCAGCTTCTCGGCAAACACTGAAGCTTTCTTT.

The chain joins TRBV25-1 to TRBJ2-7; weak D call: TRBD1 (6 bases). The V gene lost 3 bases and the J gene lost 2 bases, with 14 bases spanning the gap. The CDR3 contains 15 residues. The germline gives CDR1 MGHDK, CDR2 SYGVNS. CDR3 sequence reads: CASSDPGTLPYEQYF. The CDR3, as DNA: TGTGCCAGCAGTGACCCCGGGACACTTCCCTACGAGCAGTACTTC.